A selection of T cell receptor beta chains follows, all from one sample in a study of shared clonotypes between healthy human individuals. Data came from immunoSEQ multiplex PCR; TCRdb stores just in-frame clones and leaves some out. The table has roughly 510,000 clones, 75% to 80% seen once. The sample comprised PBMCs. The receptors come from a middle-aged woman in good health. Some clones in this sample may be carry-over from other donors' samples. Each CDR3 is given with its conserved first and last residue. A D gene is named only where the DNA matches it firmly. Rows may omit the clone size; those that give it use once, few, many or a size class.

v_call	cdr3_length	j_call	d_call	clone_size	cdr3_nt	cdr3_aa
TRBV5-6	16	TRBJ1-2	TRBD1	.	TGTGCCAGCAGCTGGGGAACAGGGGGACCAAGTTATGGCTACACCTTC	CASSWGTGGPSYGYTF
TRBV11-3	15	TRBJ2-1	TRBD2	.	TGTGCCAGCAGCCCGGGACTAGCGGGGCTCAATGAGCAGTTCTTC	CASSPGLAGLNEQFF
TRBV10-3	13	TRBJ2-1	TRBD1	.	TGTGCCATCAGCGACAGGGGAGACAATGAGCAGTTCTTC	CAISDRGDNEQFF
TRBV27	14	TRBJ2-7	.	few	TGTGCCAGCAGCCAGAACATCCTCTCCTACGAGCAGTACTTC	CASSQNILSYEQYF
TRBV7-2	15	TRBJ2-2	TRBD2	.	TGTGCCAGCAGCGCCGGGACTAGCTGGACCGGGGAGCTGTTTTTT	CASSAGTSWTGELFF
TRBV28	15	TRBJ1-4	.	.	TGTGCCAGCATACCAGGGGTTGCAACTAATGAAAAACTGTTTTTT	CASIPGVATNEKLFF
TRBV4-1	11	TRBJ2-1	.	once	TGCGCCAGCAGCCAAGTCGCTGAGCAGTTCTTC	CASSQVAEQFF
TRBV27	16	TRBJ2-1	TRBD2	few	TGTGCCAGCAGTTTATCGAGACTAGCGTTGGGGGGTGAGCAGTTCTTC	CASSLSRLALGGEQFF
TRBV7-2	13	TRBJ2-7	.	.	TGTGCCAGCAGCTTTGGCAGGGATGGCGAGCAGTACTTC	CASSFGRDGEQYF
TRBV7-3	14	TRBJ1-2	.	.	TGTGCCAGCAGCTTAACCAGGGTAGGGGATGGCTACACCTTC	CASSLTRVGDGYTF
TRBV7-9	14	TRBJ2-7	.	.	TGTGCCAGCAGCTCGACAGGCAGCTCCTACGAGCAGTACTTC	CASSSTGSSYEQYF
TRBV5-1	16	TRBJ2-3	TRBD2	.	TGCGCCAGCAGCTTGGCGTACGGGAGGGACGCAGATACGCAGTATTTT	CASSLAYGRDADTQYF
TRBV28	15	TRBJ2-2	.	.	TGTGCCAGCCAGGACAGCTCCACGAACACCGGGGAGCTGTTTTTT	CASQDSSTNTGELFF
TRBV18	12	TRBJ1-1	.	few	TGTGCCAGCTCACCCGGGAACACTGAAGCTTTCTTT	CASSPGNTEAFF
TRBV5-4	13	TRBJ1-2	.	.	TGTGCCAGCAGCTTGGAAGGGTTTTATGGCTACACCTTC	CASSLEGFYGYTF
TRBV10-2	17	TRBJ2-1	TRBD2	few	TGCGCCAGCAGTGAGCCCAGCGGATGGGGGGGTTACAATGAGCAGTTCTTC	CASSEPSGWGGYNEQFF
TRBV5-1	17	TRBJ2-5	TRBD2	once	TGCGCCAGCAGCTTGGCTCCCCTAGCGGGAGGGTGGGAGACCCAGTACTTC	CASSLAPLAGGWETQYF
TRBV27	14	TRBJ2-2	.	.	TGTGCCAGCAGTGTGGAGGGGCCCACCGGGGAGCTGTTTTTT	CASSVEGPTGELFF
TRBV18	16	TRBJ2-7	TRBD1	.	TGTGCCAGCTCACCACTTGGGACAGGGATGTTTCACGAGCAGTACTTC	CASSPLGTGMFHEQYF
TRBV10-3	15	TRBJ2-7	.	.	TGTGCCATCAGTGAATCGATCGCCCTATCCTACGAGCAGTACTTC	CAISESIALSYEQYF
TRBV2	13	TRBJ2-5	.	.	TGTGCCAGCAACCGACCCCTATCACAGACCCAGTACTTC	CASNRPLSQTQYF
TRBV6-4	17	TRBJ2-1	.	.	TGTGCCAGCAGTCAAGACTATCCTGGGGGTGCCTACAATGAGCAGTTCTTC	CASSQDYPGGAYNEQFF
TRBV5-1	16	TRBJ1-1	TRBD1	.	TGCGCCAGCAGCTTGGGGACAGGGGGCATGAACACTGAAGCTTTCTTT	CASSLGTGGMNTEAFF
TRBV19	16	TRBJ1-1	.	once	TGTGCCAGTAGAGGTGGGGACACCTACATGAACACTGAAGCTTTCTTT	CASRGGDTYMNTEAFF
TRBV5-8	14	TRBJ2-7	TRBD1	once	TGTGCCAGCAGCTTGGGGGACAGGGGCCACGAGCAGTACTTC	CASSLGDRGHEQYF
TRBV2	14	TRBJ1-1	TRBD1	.	TGTGCCAGCAGTACGGGACAGGGGAACACTGAAGCTTTCTTT	CASSTGQGNTEAFF
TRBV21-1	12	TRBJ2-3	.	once	TGTGCCAGCAGCATTGTGACAGGCGTGCAGTATTTT	CASSIVTGVQYF
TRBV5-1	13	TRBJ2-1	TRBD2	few	TGCGCCAGCAGCTTAGCGGGAAGCAGGGAGCAGTTCTTC	CASSLAGSREQFF
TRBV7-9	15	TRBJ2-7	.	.	TGTGCCAGCAGCCGTGAGGGGGGAGGCCCCTACGAGCAGTACTTC	CASSREGGGPYEQYF
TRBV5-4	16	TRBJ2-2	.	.	TGTGCCAGCAGCCTAGGGAGGGGGCGCAGCACCGGGGAGCTGTTTTTT	CASSLGRGRSTGELFF
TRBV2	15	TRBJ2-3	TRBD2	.	TGTGCCAGCAGAACAGCGGGAGGGTCCACAGATACGCAGTATTTT	CASRTAGGSTDTQYF
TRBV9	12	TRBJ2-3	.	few	TGTGCCAGCAGCGTAAGTCCAGATACGCAGTATTTT	CASSVSPDTQYF
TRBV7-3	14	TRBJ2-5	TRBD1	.	TGTGCCAGCAGCTTAAGACAGGGATCAGAGACCCAGTACTTC	CASSLRQGSETQYF
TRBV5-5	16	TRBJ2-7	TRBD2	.	TGTGCCAGCAGCTCTGACCTGACTAGCGTAGCCTACGAGCAGTACTTC	CASSSDLTSVAYEQYF
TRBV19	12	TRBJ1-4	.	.	TGTGCCAGTAGTAGGGGGGATGAAAAACTGTTTTTT	CASSRGDEKLFF
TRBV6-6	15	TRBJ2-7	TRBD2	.	TGTGCCAGCAGTTACGGGGGGGTCCACTCCTACGAGCAGTACTTC	CASSYGGVHSYEQYF
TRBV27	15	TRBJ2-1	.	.	TGTGCCAGCAGCCGGGGAAAAAGCGAGTCCAATGAGCAGTTCTTC	CASSRGKSESNEQFF
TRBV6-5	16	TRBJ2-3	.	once	TGTGCCAGCAGTTACTCCGCAGGGTGGGCCACAGATACGCAGTATTTT	CASSYSAGWATDTQYF
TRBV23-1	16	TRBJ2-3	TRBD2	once	TGCGCCAGCAGCCAGACTAGCGGGAGGGCCTTGGATACGCAGTATTTT	CASSQTSGRALDTQYF
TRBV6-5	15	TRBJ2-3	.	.	TGTGCCAGCAGTGCGACTTGGTTAAGGACAGATACGCAGTATTTT	CASSATWLRTDTQYF
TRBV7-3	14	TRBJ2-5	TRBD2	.	TGTGCCAGCAGCATAGCGGGAGTCGGGGAGACCCAGTACTTC	CASSIAGVGETQYF
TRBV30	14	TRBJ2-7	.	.	TGTGCCTGGAAAGGGCGAGGGTACTCCTACGAGCAGTACTTC	CAWKGRGYSYEQYF
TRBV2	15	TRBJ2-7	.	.	TGTGCCAGCATTCCCGGGGCAGGGGAGGGCTACGAGCAGTACTTC	CASIPGAGEGYEQYF
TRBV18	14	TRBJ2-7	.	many	TGTGCCAGCTCATCGGAGGGACATACCTACGAGCAGTACTTC	CASSSEGHTYEQYF
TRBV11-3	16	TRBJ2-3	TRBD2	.	TGTGCCAGCAGCTTAGATTCTAGCGGGAGCACAGATACGCAGTATTTT	CASSLDSSGSTDTQYF
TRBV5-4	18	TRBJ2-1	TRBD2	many	TGTGCCAGCAGCTTGGGGGCCCGCACGGGAGGGCCCTACAATGAGCAGTTCTTC	CASSLGARTGGPYNEQFF
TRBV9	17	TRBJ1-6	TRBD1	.	TGTGCCAGCAGCGCGGGACAGGGGGGCCCCTATAATTCACCCCTCCACTTT	CASSAGQGGPYNSPLHF
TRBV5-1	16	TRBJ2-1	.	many	TGCGCCAGCAGCCCTAAGCCCGGTAGGAACTACAATGAGCAGTTCTTC	CASSPKPGRNYNEQFF
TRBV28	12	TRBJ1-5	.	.	TGTGCCAGCAGTACCGTAGGGCAGCCCCAGCATTTT	CASSTVGQPQHF
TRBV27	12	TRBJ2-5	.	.	TGTGCCCGAAGGGACCCATCAGGGACCCAGTACTTC	CARRDPSGTQYF